Presented here are 20 T cell receptor beta chains from one specimen sequenced in a study of blood T cell repertoires in COVID-19. The method was immunoSEQ multiplex PCR; TCRdb's version includes in-frame clones alone and lacks a portion of them. The table lists 150,000 or so clones, approximately 80% of them singletons. Sequenced material: PBMCs or T cells enriched from blood (not recorded which). These receptor sequences come from a man aged 70 or older who had been exposed to COVID-19.

This clone was recorded a few times. The J gene is TRBJ2-2, the V gene TRBV5-6; D is uncertain. This CDR3 is 14 amino acids long. Between the trimmed V and J ends, which lost 2 bases and 1 base, there was a span of 6 bases. Germline V gene lookup returns CDR1 SGHDT and CDR2 YYEEEE. The CDR3 is CASSFNRNTGELFF. CDR3 bases: TGTGCCAGCAGCTTTAACAGGAACACCGGGGAGCTGTTTTTT.

This clone has more than one count but fewer than ten. V is TRBV7-2 and J is TRBJ2-7, with TRBD2 identical over 7 bases. In germline, CDR1 is SGHTA, CDR2 FQGNSA. The ends lost 5 bases at V and 6 bases at J; junction bases unmatched: 13. The CDR3 consists of 15 residues. CDR3 nucleotide sequence: TGTGCCAGCAGCCAGCGATCAGGGCGGGAGTTCGAGCAGTACTTC. Translated, it gives CASSQRSGREFEQYF.

This chain links TRBV6-5 with TRBJ1-1; D unclear. The CDR3 runs to 14 residues. Trimming removed 6 bases at V and 2 bases at J, with 13 bases between. Germline V gives CDR1 MNHEY, CDR2 SVGAGI. CDR3 sequence: CASRSPGTNTEAFF. The DNA of the CDR3 is TGTGCCAGCAGGAGCCCGGGAACTAACACTGAAGCTTTCTTT.

This clone was seen more than once but under ten times. V and J are TRBV3-1 (or the pseudogene TRBV3-2) and TRBJ1-4; tentative D call: TRBD1 (6 bases). Germline V lookup: CDR1 LGHDT, CDR2 YNNKEL (reference sequence). This CDR3 is 17 amino acids long. V shed 0 bases and J shed 2 bases, with 13 bases lying between them. Written as DNA, the CDR3 is TGTGCCAGCAGCCAAGAAATTTGGGGGGGCACTAATGAAAAACTGTTTTTT. This translates into CASSQEIWGGTNEKLFF.

This clone came up once. V and J are TRBV3-1 (or the pseudogene TRBV3-2) and TRBJ1-1, with 8 bases aligning to TRBD1. Germline assignment: CDR1 LGHDT and CDR2 YNNKEL (reference sequence). The CDR3 is 14 amino acids. V shed 3 bases, J shed 1 base, and the junction held 1 base outside the gene matches. CDR3: CASSQTGANTEAFF. CDR3 bases: TGTGCCAGCAGCCAGACAGGGGCGAACACTGAAGCTTTCTTT.

V is TRBV3-1 (or the pseudogene TRBV3-2) and J is TRBJ1-1; D remains ambiguous. CDR3 size: 14 residues. Trimming left V 4 bases short and J 1 base short, with 10 bases between. Germline assignment: CDR1 LGHDT and CDR2 YNNKEL (reference sequence). CDR3 sequence (DNA): TGTGCCAGCAGCCGTCGGGGTGGGAACACTGAAGCTTTCTTT. This sequence encodes CASSRRGGNTEAFF.

This chain connects TRBV19 to TRBJ1-1; 8 positions match TRBD1. Germline assignment: CDR1 LNHDA and CDR2 SQIVND (reference sequence). The CDR3 covers 12 residues. The J segment lost 11 bases and the V segment lost 5 bases, leaving 7 bases of the junction unmatched. In DNA form, the CDR3 reads TGTGCCAGTAGTGCACAGGGGGAGAGTGCTTTCTTT. It translates to CASSAQGESAFF.

The rearrangement links TRBV10-3 to TRBJ2-7; tentatively, D is TRBD2 (7 bases). The ends were cut back, 4 bases at V and 8 bases at J, with 12 bases in the middle. The CDR3 covers 12 residues. The germline gives CDR1 ENHRY, CDR2 SYGVKD. In nucleotides, the CDR3 is TGTGCCATCAGTGGAGGCGGGGGCAAGCAGTACTTC. It specifies CAISGGGGKQYF.

The chain links TRBV5-4 to TRBJ2-7; 9 positions match TRBD2. The germline V gene encodes CDR1 SGHNT and CDR2 YYREEE (reference sequence). V was pared by 7 bases and J by 7 bases, with 9 bases of the junction left unmatched. The CDR3 has 13 amino acids. CDR3 in amino acids: CASHLAGSDEQYF. The CDR3, as DNA: TGTGCCAGCCACCTAGCGGGATCGGATGAGCAGTACTTC.

The chain couples TRBV5-1 to TRBJ2-7; 7 positions agree with TRBD1. Looked up from germline, CDR1 is SGHRS and CDR2 is YFSETQ. V gave up 4 bases and J gave up 5 bases; unmatched junction bases: 6. The CDR3 runs to 13 residues. CDR3 coding DNA: TGCGCCAGCAGCCGACTGACAGGGAACGAGCAGTACTTC. Translation gives CASSRLTGNEQYF.

The chain combines TRBV2 with TRBJ1-5, with 11 bases lining up with TRBD1. The J segment lost 4 bases and the V segment lost 8 bases, leaving 4 bases of the junction unmatched. CDR1 SNHLY and CDR2 FYNNEI come from the germline V gene. The CDR3 is 14 amino acids. CDR3 sequence: CASCGQGANQPQHF. In DNA, the CDR3 is TGTGCCAGCTGTGGACAGGGGGCAAATCAGCCCCAGCATTTT. Full variable domain (rest looked up from reference TRBV2 and TRBJ1-5): EPEVTQTPSHQVTQMGQEVILRCVPISNHLYFYWYRQILGQKVEFLVSFYNNEISEKSEIFDDQFSVERPDGSNFTLKIRSTKLEDSAMYFCASCGQGANQPQHFGDGTRLSIL.

This clone occurred once. The chain employs TRBV10-1 and TRBJ1-2; TRBD1 is a possible D gene (6 bases). The CDR3 is made up of 14 amino acids. V was pared by 6 bases and J by 5 bases, with 16 bases between. Germline lookup yields CDR1 WNHNN and CDR2 SYGVQD (reference sequence). The CDR3 reads CASRLQGWGYGYTF. Written as DNA, the CDR3 is TGCGCCAGCAGATTACAGGGATGGGGGTATGGCTACACCTTC.

This clone showed up just a few times. CDR3 protein: CASSHGTGGFNEQFF. CDR3 in DNA: TGTGCCAGCAGCCATGGGACAGGGGGCTTCAATGAGCAGTTCTTC. This sequence joins TRBV11-2 and TRBJ2-1, with 12 bases that match TRBD1. V shed 5 bases, J shed 6 bases, and the junction held 5 bases outside the gene matches. The CDR3 has 15 residues. Germline values: CDR1 SGHAT, CDR2 FQNNGV.

In regard to this clone: Other DNA sequences in the same sample also yield this CDR3. The V call is TRBV5-1, the J call TRBJ2-5; maybe TRBD2 (6 bases). This CDR3 comprises 14 residues. Trimming took off 2 bases at V and 1 base at J, with 9 bases between the two ends. Germline CDR1 and CDR2: SGHRS and YFSETQ. The CDR3 region has the DNA TGCGCCAGCAGCTTCGGGCGGGGCCAAGAGACCCAGTACTTC. This gives the protein CASSFGRGQETQYF.

V usage is TRBV7-9 and J usage is TRBJ2-1; 15 bases agree with TRBD2. CDR1 SEHNR and CDR2 FQNEAQ come from the germline V gene (reference sequence). The CDR3 length is 16 residues. The ends lost 5 bases at V and 10 bases at J; junction bases unmatched: 9. CDR3 protein: CASSRPGLAGGQEQFF. CDR3 DNA sequence: TGTGCCAGCAGCCGACCGGGACTAGCGGGAGGCCAAGAGCAGTTCTTC.

The chain combines TRBV19 with TRBJ1-1; 8 bases line up with TRBD1. Germline CDR1 and CDR2: LNHDA and SQIVND (reference sequence). This CDR3 comprises 14 residues. J lost 4 bases, V lost 5 bases, and 6 bases had no gene match. The CDR3 DNA reads as TGTGCCAGTAGTCCGGACAGGGTGAGCACTGAAGCTTTCTTT. This codes for CASSPDRVSTEAFF.

The V gene is TRBV11-1, the J gene TRBJ2-7, with a tentative D call TRBD1 (6 bases). Trimming took off 0 bases at V and 0 bases at J, with 9 bases between the two ends. Germline V gives CDR1 SGHAT, CDR2 FQDESV (reference sequence). The CDR3 has 15 amino acids. CDR3: CASSLAQGRSYEQYF. In nucleotides, the CDR3 is TGTGCCAGCAGCTTAGCACAGGGACGCTCCTACGAGCAGTACTTC.

The chain links TRBV5-4 to TRBJ1-3; D perhaps matches TRBD1 (6 bases). Trimming cost V 0 bases and J 2 bases, with 9 bases left between them. Germline V gene sequence: CDR1 SGHNT, CDR2 YYREEE (reference sequence). The CDR3 loop spans 15 amino acids. The CDR3 here is CASSLVAGAGNTIYF. Here the CDR3 DNA reads TGTGCCAGCAGCTTGGTAGCAGGGGCTGGAAACACCATATATTTT.

This chain connects TRBV27 to TRBJ1-5; 7 positions agree with TRBD1. With V trimmed by 2 bases and J by 4 bases, 2 bases remained unmatched. Per germline, CDR1 MNHEY and CDR2 SMNVEV (reference sequence). This CDR3 is built from 14 residues. DNA of the CDR3: TGTGCCAGCAGTTTAGCAGGGGGAAATCAGCCCCAGCATTTT. Protein: CASSLAGGNQPQHF.

The V call is TRBV28, the J call TRBJ1-5; 10 nucleotides agree with TRBD1. The CDR3 consists of 15 residues. Germline values: CDR1 MDHEN, CDR2 SYDVKM. With 7 bases clipped from V and 2 bases from J, the junction kept 5 bases outside the gene matches. CDR3 coding DNA: TGTGCCAGCATCACCGGGACAGGGGGCAATCAGCCCCAGCATTTT. As protein: CASITGTGGNQPQHF.